This T cell receptor beta chain was recovered during a study of beta chain features in type 1 diabetes. All of the isolated RNA was reverse transcribed, so expressed TCRB transcripts were sequenced. Naive, central memory and regulatory T cell samples averaged roughly 3.5 million immunoSEQ reads each. Repertoires were generated with immunoSEQ multiplex PCR, while TCRdb's copy carries only in-frame clones and drops some. The data hold almost 250,000 clones, with 14% observed a single time. In all sorted populations, purity surpassed 98%. Study-level points and caveats: Equally in patients and controls, shorter templates might have been favored by PCR.

This clone turned up a few times. As yet, its antigen is unknown. Germline CDR1 reads KGHSH; CDR2 reads LQKENI. The CDR3 is made up of 14 amino acids. The ends were cut back, 5 bases at V and 2 bases at J, with 13 bases in the middle. Specimen: naive CD4+ T cells from blood. The V call is TRBV18, the J call TRBJ2-7; a possible D gene is TRBD1 (6 bases). This clonotype was sampled from a woman aged 40 to 50 in good health. CDR3 in DNA: TGTGCCAGCTCAGGGCAGGGGTTGCCCTACGAGCAGTACTTC. Amino acids: CASSGQGLPYEQYF.